This T cell receptor beta chain was captured by sequencing in a study of shared clonotypes between healthy human individuals (TCRdb year 2020). For the wider study: The cohort comprised a couple of women and three men aged 18 to 49 years. Between about 0.8 and 9 billion PBMCs per donor were obtained by leukapheresis. For each donor, CD4 naive and CD4 memory were each run on three plates, CD8 naive on two plates, and CD8 memory on one plate. To increase sequencing depth and limit assay-specific biases, TCR repertoire library preparation and sequencing were carried out by different laboratories using diverse techniques. To estimate repertoire size and how much clonotype sharing occurs between individuals, the study deeply sequenced the blood TCR repertoires of five healthy adults.

CDR1 is given as SGDLS and CDR2 as YYNGEE, both from the germline V gene. V is clipped by 4 bases and J by 2 bases, and the sequence between their germline boundaries is 13 bases long. The CDR3 contains 15 residues, cysteine and phenylalanine counted. Only the CDR3 DNA stays, 45 bases, in frame from base 1. About this clone itself: There is no known antigen for this receptor. No base quality information exists; no much larger clone differs at one position.

Using the deep immunoSEQ assay, TCR CDR3 regions were amplified from genomic DNA by multiplex PCR. Extracted genomic DNA from each cell subset was distributed evenly across all wells of several immunoSEQ 96-well plates, and each plate was treated as a replicate. Each replicate PCR for sorted subsets received roughly 200 ng genomic DNA, equal to tens of thousands of T cell genomes. Purified libraries were quantified with a Qubit 3.0 fluorometer, sized on a Bioanalyzer 2100, and re-quantified with the KAPA Library Quantification kit. A separate single-read 150-cycle Illumina NextSeq 550 flow cell was used to sequence each immunoSEQ 96-well plate. The authors' pipeline ran thus. The immunoSEQ output contained only junctional sequences without quality scores, so filtering could not match that applied to full-length reads. Sequences were annotated with PyIR, a Python wrapper for IgBLAST v1.9, and V/J genes and CDR3 were assigned using IMGT germline references. Reads were removed for weak V/J assignments (E-value above 1e-6), missing CDR3, stop codons, out-of-frame junctions, or ambiguous translated residues. A V3J clonotype was defined by an identical inferred V gene, J gene, and CDR3 amino acid sequence. Percentage overlap between repertoires was computed as shared unique clonotypes divided by the size of the smaller repertoire. Three approaches were used to assess repertoire richness: RTK rarefaction, the Chao1 estimator, and Recon v2.1 estimates of unobserved clonotypes. Generation probabilities for all TCRbeta clonotypes obtained by the gDNA method from a handful of donors were computed using OLGA. TCRdb retrieved this table from immuneACCESS and kept in-frame rearrangements only. Not all clones are present; in checked studies, unresolved V genes account for under half, and no reason is known for the remainder. The V and J calls and the clone size are those of that table, but D and trimming were determined from the DNA. The sample profile shows about 980,000 clones; 76% of them were found once. Over 1.3% of the sample comes from the top ten.

The donors were healthy, HIV-negative adults with no recently reported acute infections or vaccinations. All donors were Caucasian adults living in Nashville, Tennessee, USA. CD4+ T cells were enriched through magnetic negative selection, after which naive cells were positively selected on CD45RA and the remaining negative fraction served as the memory subset. After blood collection by leukapheresis, PBMCs were isolated using Ficoll-Histopaque density gradient centrifugation and then cryopreserved in the vapor phase of liquid nitrogen. Purity and quantity of every magnetically sorted T cell population were checked by analytical flow cytometry. Genomic DNA was isolated from each sorted fraction and quantified by UV absorbance on a Nanodrop 2000c. Broader findings and caveats from the paper: Sampling was restricted to blood, and TCR repertoires in tissue are likely to differ from TCR repertoires in blood. Around 5.4% of naive CD4, around 4% of naive CD8, about 2.1% of memory CD4, and approximately 0.4% of memory CD8 clonotypes were shared across several donors. Higher generation probabilities were observed for clonotypes shared by all four sorted-subset donors than for non-shared clonotypes. The small number of donors limited the genetic and exposure-history diversity represented. Estimated clonotype richness was generally larger for naive than for memory subsets. Rarefaction of sorted-subset datasets indicated incomplete sequencing despite the large sequencing depth. Based on pairwise subsampling, the degree of clonotype sharing among donors was expected to be affected by sequencing depth.

The sample was memory CD4+ T cells sorted from blood. What this sample's cell subset or site label stands for: CD45RA-negative fraction. The receptor's source is a man between 18 and 35 years old in good health. This chain joins TRBV9 to TRBJ1-5; too little of a D gene remains to name it. The CDR3 protein: CASSPGVTGNQPQHF. The sequenced DNA is TGTGCCAGCAGCCCCGGGGTTACGGGCAATCAGCCCCAGCATTTT.